This entry lists 27 T cell receptor beta chains sequenced from one sample in a study of blood T cell repertoires in COVID-19. Data came from immunoSEQ multiplex PCR; TCRdb stores just in-frame clones and leaves some out. Counted here are over 100,000 clones, approximately 85% occurring once; the ten biggest clones make up about 4.8%. The material sequenced was peripheral blood. The receptors come from a man aged 55-75 years with acute or convalescent COVID-19.

The chain links TRBV19 to TRBJ2-7, with 8 bases aligning to TRBD1. Per the germline V gene, CDR1 is LNHDA and CDR2 is SQIVND (reference sequence). The trim removed 4 bases at V and 6 bases at J, leaving 5 bases unmatched. The CDR3 length is 13 residues. The CDR3 bases are TGTGCCAGTAGTAACAGGGGGGAACCCGAGCAGTACTTC. Its protein is CASSNRGEPEQYF. Full variable domain (remainder filled in from reference TRBV19 and TRBJ2-7): DGGITQSPKYLFRKEGQNVTLSCEQNLNHDAMYWYRQDPGQGLRLIYYSQIVNDFQKGDIAEGYSVSREKKESFPLTVTSAQKNPTAFYLCASSNRGEPEQYFGPGTRLTVT.

This chain links TRBV6-6 with TRBJ1-2, with a possible D match to TRBD1 (5 bases). With 6 bases removed from V and 3 bases from J, the gap between germline ends came to 11 bases. Per germline, CDR1 MNHNY and CDR2 SVGAGI (reference sequence). The CDR3 is made up of 13 amino acids. The CDR3 bases are TGTGCCAGCAGCCTACAGGAATACTATGGCTACACCTTC. Amino acid sequence: CASSLQEYYGYTF.

A single count supports this clone. This chain uses TRBV6-5 with TRBJ2-7; D is undetermined. Trimming left V 0 bases short and J 2 bases short, with 2 bases between. The CDR3 sequence is 12 residues long. Germline V gene sequence: CDR1 MNHEY, CDR2 SVGAGI. CDR3 DNA sequence: TGTGCCAGCAGTTACTCCACCTACGAGCAGTACTTC. Translated: CASSYSTYEQYF.

This clone occurred a few times. The CDR3: CASSVGRFSGANVLTF. The CDR3 nucleotides read TGTGCCAGCAGCGTAGGGCGGTTCTCTGGGGCCAACGTCCTGACTTTC. The V call is TRBV9, the J call TRBJ2-6; D gene uncertain. Germline V gene lookup returns CDR1 SGDLS and CDR2 YYNGEE. There are 16 residues in the CDR3. V was shortened by 0 bases and J by 0 bases, with 7 bases between the two germline ends. Full variable domain (missing parts from reference TRBV9 and TRBJ2-6): DSGVTQTPKHLITATGQRVTLRCSPRSGDLSVYWYQQSLDQGLQFLIQYYNGEERAKGNILERFSAQQFPDLHSELNLSSLELGDSALYFCASSVGRFSGANVLTFGAGSRLTVL.

The rearrangement uses TRBV7-2 and TRBJ2-3, with no clear D. V dropped 4 bases and J dropped 0 bases, with 11 bases sitting between them. CDR3 size: 15 residues. CDR1 and CDR2 (germline): SGHTA, FQGNSA. The CDR3: CASSSDWSSTDTQYF. CDR3 DNA sequence: TGTGCCAGCAGCTCAGACTGGAGTAGCACAGATACGCAGTATTTT.

This sequence joins TRBV18 and TRBJ1-5; no clear D gene. Germline CDR1 and CDR2: KGHSH and LQKENI. Trimming took off 6 bases at V and 4 bases at J, with 7 bases between the two ends. The CDR3 spans 12 residues. This CDR3 reads CASSYSNQPQHF. Written as DNA, the CDR3 is TGTGCCAGCTCTTACAGTAATCAGCCCCAGCATTTT.

The chain uses TRBV3-1 (or the pseudogene TRBV3-2) and TRBJ2-7, with 9 positions matching TRBD1. Germline CDR1 LGHDT, CDR2 YNNKEL (reference sequence). V was clipped by 4 bases and J by 3 bases; unmatched bases: 4. The CDR3 is made up of 14 amino acids. CDR3 DNA: TGTGCCAGCAGCCCGCGGGACAGGGTCTACGAGCAGTACTTC. It codes for CASSPRDRVYEQYF.

The chain recombines TRBV4-2 with TRBJ2-1; 12 bases are a match to TRBD1. Germline CDR1 is LGHNA and CDR2 is YNFKEQ. The CDR3 contains 20 residues. J gave up 3 bases and V 4 bases, and 16 bases lay outside the gene matches. The CDR3 DNA reads TGTGCCAGCAGCCGAACCGGGACAGGGGGCCTAGCGGAGTTCTACAATGAGCAGTTCTTC. It yields the protein CASSRTGTGGLAEFYNEQFF.

V usage is TRBV4-1 and J usage is TRBJ2-7, with D possibly being TRBD1 (5 bases). Trimming stripped 4 bases from V and 2 bases from J, with 15 bases between. CDR1 is MGHRA, CDR2 YSYEKL, per germline. CDR3 length equals 15 residues. The chain's CDR3 is CASSPSPQGTYEQYF. Written as DNA, the CDR3 is TGCGCCAGCAGCCCGTCCCCGCAGGGAACCTACGAGCAGTACTTC.

The chain has TRBV7-3 and TRBJ1-5, with D hard to call. The germline V gene encodes CDR1 SGHTA and CDR2 FQGTGA. Trimming cost V 6 bases and J 2 bases, with 8 bases left between them. This CDR3 spans 13 amino acids. CDR3 nucleotide sequence: TGTGCCAGCAGTTTATCGGGCAATCAGCCCCAGCATTTT. Amino acid sequence: CASSLSGNQPQHF.

The CDR3 here is CASSPSITSGSINEQYF. Written as DNA, the CDR3 is TGTGCCAGCTCACCCTCTATTACTAGCGGGAGTATCAACGAGCAGTACTTC. The gene calls are TRBV18 and TRBJ2-7, with TRBD2 matching 11 bases. The CDR3 is made up of 17 amino acids. With V trimmed by 3 bases and J by 5 bases, 12 bases remained unmatched. The germline V gene has CDR1 KGHSH and CDR2 LQKENI.

The genes are TRBV4-1 and TRBJ1-2; 11 positions agree with TRBD1. V trimming: 3 bases; J trimming: 7 bases; junction bases outside the gene matches: 10. The CDR3 is 16 residues long. Germline assignment: CDR1 MGHRA and CDR2 YSYEKL. The CDR3 protein is CASSQGQGGFVSGYTF. In nucleotides, the CDR3 is TGCGCCAGCAGCCAGGGACAGGGGGGGTTTGTTAGTGGCTACACCTTC.

Only one count was recorded for this clone. The chain recombines TRBV5-1 with TRBJ2-5; D uncertain. Trimming pared 0 bases from V and 1 base from J, leaving 7 bases between. CDR3 size: 14 residues. Per germline, CDR1 SGHRS and CDR2 YFSETQ. The CDR3, as DNA: TGCGCCAGCAGCTTGGCGGGTACCCAAGAGACCCAGTACTTC. Translation: CASSLAGTQETQYF.

The CDR3 coding sequence is TGCGCCAGCAGCAAATCTAGCGGGAGCTCCTACAATGAGCAGTTCTTC. It codes for CASSKSSGSSYNEQFF. The chain is built from TRBV5-1 and TRBJ2-1; TRBD2 matches at 10 bases. V shed 4 bases, J shed 0 bases, and the junction held 4 bases outside the gene matches. The germline gives CDR1 SGHRS, CDR2 YFSETQ. The CDR3 is made up of 16 amino acids. Combining the CDR3 with reference TRBV5-1 and TRBJ2-1 gives the whole variable domain KAGVTQTPRYLIKTRGQQVTLSCSPISGHRSVSWYQQTPGQGLQFLFEYFSETQRNKGNFPGRFSGRQFSNSRSEMNVSTLELGDSALYLCASSKSSGSSYNEQFFGPGTRLTVL.

The chain is built from TRBV19 and TRBJ2-2; 9 bases fit TRBD1. CDR3 length: 15 residues. V was pared by 7 bases and J by 4 bases, with 7 bases of the junction left unmatched. Per the germline V gene, CDR1 is LNHDA and CDR2 is SQIVND (reference sequence). This CDR3 is CASTPRTGVTGELFF. The CDR3 nucleotides are TGTGCCAGTACTCCCCGGACAGGGGTCACCGGGGAGCTGTTTTTT. The complete variable domain, with remaining parts taken from reference TRBV19 and TRBJ2-2, reads DGGITQSPKYLFRKEGQNVTLSCEQNLNHDAMYWYRQDPGQGLRLIYYSQIVNDFQKGDIAEGYSVSREKKESFPLTVTSAQKNPTAFYLCASTPRTGVTGELFFGEGSRLTVL.

V and J are TRBV10-3 and TRBJ2-3; D not certain. Germline values: CDR1 ENHRY, CDR2 SYGVKD. Trimming shortened V by 6 bases and J by 2 bases, and 15 bases separated the two germline ends. The CDR3 has 15 amino acids. CDR3 in DNA: TGTGCCATCAGAACAGACACCGACACCACAGATACGCAGTATTTT. Its translation is CAIRTDTDTTDTQYF.

The gene calls are TRBV5-1 and TRBJ1-5; TRBD1 matches at 11 bases. This CDR3 comprises 17 residues. Germline V CDR1 and CDR2: SGHRS, YFSETQ. V gave up 1 base and J gave up 7 bases; unmatched junction bases: 10. This chain's CDR3 is CASSLWGQGVGDQPQHF. The CDR3 bases are TGCGCCAGCAGCTTGTGGGGACAGGGGGTAGGAGACCAGCCCCAGCATTTT.

The chain joins TRBV5-6 to TRBJ1-6, with D perhaps TRBD1 (6 bases). The CDR3 runs to 15 residues. V lost 2 bases and J lost 9, with 15 bases in between. Germline CDR1 is SGHDT and CDR2 is YYEEEE. The CDR3 reads CASSFISGGASPLHF. The DNA of the CDR3 is TGTGCCAGCAGCTTTATAAGTGGGGGCGCTTCACCCCTCCACTTT. The entire variable domain, with the rest obtained from reference TRBV5-6 and TRBJ1-6, is as follows: DAGVTQSPTHLIKTRGQQVTLRCSPKSGHDTVSWYQQALGQGPQFIFQYYEEEERQRGNFPDRFSGHQFPNYSSELNVNALLLGDSALYLCASSFISGGASPLHFGNGTRLTVT.

The V call is TRBV9, the J call TRBJ2-7, with a weak D call TRBD1 (6 bases). Trimming pared 0 bases from V and 0 bases from J, leaving 7 bases between. Germline assignment: CDR1 SGDLS and CDR2 YYNGEE. This CDR3 contains 14 residues. Written as DNA, the CDR3 is TGTGCCAGCAGCGTAGGGGACATCTCCTACGAGCAGTACTTC. As protein: CASSVGDISYEQYF.

The chain recombines TRBV6-2 or TRBV6-3 with TRBJ1-5; 11 bases agree with TRBD1. Germline CDR1 MNHEY, CDR2 SVGEGT. The CDR3 has 17 amino acids. The ends lost 2 bases at V and 6 bases at J; junction bases unmatched: 9. CDR3 protein: CASSYLEGQGAGQPQHF. The CDR3 bases are TGTGCCAGCAGTTACCTCGAAGGACAGGGGGCAGGTCAGCCCCAGCATTTT.

The chain carries TRBV5-1 and TRBJ2-5; D may be TRBD1 (5 bases). Trimming shortened V by 4 bases and J by 5 bases, and 24 bases separated the two germline ends. CDR3 length: 17 amino acids. Germline-derived CDR1 and CDR2 are SGHRS and YFSETQ. CDR3 coding DNA: TGCGCCAGCAGCCTCCAGGCAGGGCCTCTCCTTGCGGAGACCCAGTACTTC. Translated: CASSLQAGPLLAETQYF.

The chain uses TRBV5-1 and TRBJ1-4; possibly TRBD1 for D (5 bases). The CDR3 spans 14 residues. Germline V CDR1 and CDR2: SGHRS, YFSETQ. Trimming cost V 1 base and J 8 bases, with 12 bases left between them. The CDR3 DNA follows: TGCGCCAGCAGCTTGTGGGACTTGGAAGAAAAACTGTTTTTT. It codes for CASSLWDLEEKLFF. The full variable domain, rest sourced from reference TRBV5-1 and TRBJ1-4, is KAGVTQTPRYLIKTRGQQVTLSCSPISGHRSVSWYQQTPGQGLQFLFEYFSETQRNKGNFPGRFSGRQFSNSRSEMNVSTLELGDSALYLCASSLWDLEEKLFFGSGTQLSVL.

The table lists this clone with a few counts. The chain joins TRBV18 to TRBJ2-1, with 10 bases fitting TRBD2. The CDR3 length is 16 residues. V shed 2 bases and J 6 bases; nucleotides not matched to a gene: 7. Germline CDR1 reads KGHSH; CDR2 reads LQKENI. This CDR3 reads CASSPTGTSVPNEQFF. CDR3 bases: TGTGCCAGCTCACCAACCGGGACTAGCGTACCCAATGAGCAGTTCTTC. The whole variable domain, filled in from reference TRBV18 and TRBJ2-1, reads NAGVMQNPRHLVRRRGQEARLRCSPMKGHSHVYWYRQLPEEGLKFMVYLQKENIIDESGMPKERFSAEFPKEGPSILRIQQVVRGDSAAYFCASSPTGTSVPNEQFFGPGTRLTVL.

V usage is TRBV7-6 and J usage is TRBJ2-3, with a weak D call TRBD1 (5 bases). Germline CDR1 and CDR2: SGHVS and FNYEAQ. Trimming shortened V by 6 bases and J by 2 bases, and 12 bases separated the two germline ends. The CDR3 consists of 14 residues. The chain's CDR3 is CASRQASSTDTQYF. The CDR3, as DNA: TGTGCCAGCAGACAGGCTTCCTCCACAGATACGCAGTATTTT.

V gene TRBV25-1 combines with J gene TRBJ1-2; D unclear. Trimming removed 4 bases at V and 8 bases at J, with 14 bases between. The CDR3 has 13 amino acids. Per germline, CDR1 MGHDK and CDR2 SYGVNS. The CDR3 loop reads CASSGPARKGYTF. The CDR3 DNA sequence: TGTGCCAGCAGTGGTCCGGCGAGGAAGGGCTACACCTTC.

The chain uses TRBV27 and TRBJ2-3; TRBD1 is a possible D gene (6 bases). The CDR3 is 14 amino acids. Looked up from germline, CDR1 is MNHEY and CDR2 is SMNVEV (reference sequence). V was shortened by 2 bases and J by 1 base, with 7 bases between the two germline ends. For the CDR3, the DNA is TGTGCCAGCAGTTTACGGACAGGCACAGATACGCAGTATTTT. Translated, it gives CASSLRTGTDTQYF.

The chain joins TRBV27 to TRBJ1-6, with 8 bases lining up with TRBD1. Per germline, CDR1 MNHEY and CDR2 SMNVEV (reference sequence). J was trimmed by 7 bases and V by 5 bases; bases with no gene match: 10. This CDR3 has 16 residues. The CDR3 here is CASSPRQGQRNSPLHF. The CDR3 DNA follows: TGTGCCAGCAGTCCGAGACAGGGGCAAAGGAATTCACCCCTCCACTTT.